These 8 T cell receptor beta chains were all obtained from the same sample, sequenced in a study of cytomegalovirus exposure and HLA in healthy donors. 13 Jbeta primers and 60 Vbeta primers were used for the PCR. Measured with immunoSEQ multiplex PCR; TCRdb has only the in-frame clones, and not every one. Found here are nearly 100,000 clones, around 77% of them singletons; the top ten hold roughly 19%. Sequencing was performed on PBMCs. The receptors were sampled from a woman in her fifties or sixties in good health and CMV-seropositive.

The CDR3 sequence: CASSMVAGVSSPLHF. DNA of the CDR3: TGTGCCAGCAGTATGGTGGCAGGGGTGTCCTCACCCCTCCACTTT. The V and J genes are TRBV6-1 and TRBJ1-6, with D tentatively TRBD1 (6 bases). CDR1 and CDR2 from the germline V gene are MNHNS and SASEGT. Trimming took 5 bases from V and 10 from J, leaving 18 bases between them. CDR3 length: 15 residues.

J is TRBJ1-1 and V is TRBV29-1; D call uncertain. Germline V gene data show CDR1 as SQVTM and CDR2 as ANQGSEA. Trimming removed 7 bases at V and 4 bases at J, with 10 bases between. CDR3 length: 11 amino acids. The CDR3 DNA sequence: TGCAGCGCGGGAGACATCACTGAAGCTTTCTTT. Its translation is CSAGDITEAFF.

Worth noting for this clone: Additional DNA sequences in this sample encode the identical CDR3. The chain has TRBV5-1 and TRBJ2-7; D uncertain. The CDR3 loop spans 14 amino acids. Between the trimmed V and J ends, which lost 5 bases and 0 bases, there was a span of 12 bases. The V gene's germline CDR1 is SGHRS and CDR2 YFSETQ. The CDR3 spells CASSFGPSSYEQYF. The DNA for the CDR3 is TGCGCCAGCAGTTTCGGCCCTAGCTCCTACGAGCAGTACTTC.

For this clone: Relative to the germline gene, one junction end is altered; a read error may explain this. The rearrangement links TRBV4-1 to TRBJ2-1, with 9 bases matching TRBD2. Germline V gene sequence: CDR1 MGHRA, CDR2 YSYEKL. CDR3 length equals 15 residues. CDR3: CASSQGVTSGNEQFF. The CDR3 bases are TGTGCCAGCAGCCAAGGGGTGACTAGCGGCAATGAGCAGTTCTTC.

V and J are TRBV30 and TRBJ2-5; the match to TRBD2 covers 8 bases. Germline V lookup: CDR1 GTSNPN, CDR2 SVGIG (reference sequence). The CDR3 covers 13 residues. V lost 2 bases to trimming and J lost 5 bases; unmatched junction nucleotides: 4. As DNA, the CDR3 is TGTGCCTGGAGTTCGGGGACTAGGGAGACCCAGTACTTC. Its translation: CAWSSGTRETQYF.

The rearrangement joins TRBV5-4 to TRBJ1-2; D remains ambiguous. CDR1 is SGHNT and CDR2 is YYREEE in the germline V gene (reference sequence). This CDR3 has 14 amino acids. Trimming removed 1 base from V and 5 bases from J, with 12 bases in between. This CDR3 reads CASSLNRELYGYTF. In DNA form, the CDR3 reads TGTGCCAGCAGCTTGAATCGGGAATTATATGGCTACACCTTC.

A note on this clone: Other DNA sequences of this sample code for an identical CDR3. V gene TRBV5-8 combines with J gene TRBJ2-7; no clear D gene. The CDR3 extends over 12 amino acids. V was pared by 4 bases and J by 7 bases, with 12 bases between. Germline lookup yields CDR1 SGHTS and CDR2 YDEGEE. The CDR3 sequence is CASSLGVDEQYF. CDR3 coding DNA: TGTGCCAGCAGCCTAGGAGTAGATGAGCAGTACTTC.

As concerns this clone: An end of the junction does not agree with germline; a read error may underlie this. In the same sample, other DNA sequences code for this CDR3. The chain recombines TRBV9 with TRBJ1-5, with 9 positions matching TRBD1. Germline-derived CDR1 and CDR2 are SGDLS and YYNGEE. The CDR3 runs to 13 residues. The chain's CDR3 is CASGTGNNQPQHF. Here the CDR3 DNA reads TGTGCCTCCGGGACAGGGAACAATCAGCCCCAACATTTT.